This T cell receptor (beta chain) was recorded in a study of beta chain features in type 1 diabetes (dated by TCRdb to 2016 to 2019). About the investigation overall: Patients and healthy donors did not differ in mean age, gender distribution, total cell number or subset yield. Across all samples, almost 110 million sorted cells were examined, and cell number per subset correlated strongly with RNA yield. In the study, recently diagnosed type 1 diabetes patients and matched healthy donors were compared on the TCRB repertoires of their sorted circulating CD4+ T cell subsets. Regulatory and stem cell-like memory subsets were obtained from only 8 patients and roughly 8 healthy donors, while naive and central memory subsets were obtained from all 28 donors.

On this clone: Its cognate antigen has yet to be identified. No base qualities exist here, and no much larger clone lies one base off it.

A single peripheral blood draw of approximately 100 mL on average was collected from each donor into heparinised tubes. A BD FACSAria II was used to sort naive, central memory, regulatory and stem cell-like memory CD4+ T cells with a panel that included CD45RO, CCR7, CD25, CD127, CD95 and CD27. Every sorted population had a purity above 95%. Right away, PBMCs were isolated by Lymphoprep density gradient centrifugation and were stained directly, with no culture step. So that batch effects would be minimized, each experiment stained and sorted samples in pairs, pairing one healthy donor with one patient. Paper-wide results and their limitations: Because cDNA was sequenced instead of genomic DNA, activated cells with high expression could be over-represented, although the groups did not differ in activation or CD3 levels. HLA sub-analyses involved small numbers of individuals, so any influence of HLA type on TCRB rearrangement remained unresolved. Naive, central memory and regulatory TCRB repertoires appeared to be more alike among patients than among healthy donors. In all four CD4+ subsets, TCRB CDR3 length was moderately but significantly shorter in type 1 diabetes patients. Shorter templates might be favored by PCR, yet because patient and control samples were amplified and corrected together, any such skew would affect both groups equally. Patients with type 1 diabetes made fewer insertions and deleted more nucleotides at VDJ recombination sites, implying thymic rearrangement abnormalities.

Cut back by 0 bases and 8 bases, the V and J ends lie 11 bases apart. Spanning cysteine to valine, the CDR3 consists of 13 amino acids. Left in the record is the CDR3 DNA by itself, 39 bases read in frame from the first base. From the germline V gene (reference sequence), CDR1 is SEHNR and CDR2 is FQNEAQ. The High Capacity cDNA Reverse Transcription Kit was used to reverse transcribe all of the isolated RNA, meaning that expressed TCRB transcripts were what got sequenced. Deep immunoSEQ sequencing was performed on naive, central memory and regulatory T cell samples, with an average of roughly 3.5 million total reads per sample. After sorted cells were lysed in RLT buffer, RNA was extracted with DNase-treated RNeasy Micro or Mini kits, with the choice depending on cell number. Each cell subset was processed on its own to prevent cross-contamination, while patient and healthy donor samples were processed together. Using the immunoSEQ multiplex PCR, TCRB sequences were amplified from cDNA into 87-bp fragments spanning the CDR3 region. Amplicons were sequenced on the Illumina HiSeq platform. As for the original processing: Synthetic template baselines were used to correct PCR bias computationally, reads within Hamming distance 2 were collapsed, and singletons that could not be merged were discarded. Reads were aligned against IMGT so that V, D and J genes, CDR3 length and insertions or deletions at six rearrangement sites could be assigned. Within each subset, clonotype counts were normalized to the number of sorted cells before true diversity and Gini coefficients were calculated with the tcR R package. The overlap coefficient, calculated on TCRB nucleotide sequences, was used to quantify repertoire sharing. As a proxy for the pre-selection repertoire, out-of-frame TCRB sequences from naive cells were analyzed. TCRdb provides this immuneACCESS table in a form limited to in-frame rearrangements. Some clones are lacking; in checked studies, under half of them reflect an unresolved V gene, and why the rest are absent is not known. The V and J calls and clone size come from that table; D and trimming were worked out from the DNA. Within this sample are around 500,000 clones, with about an eighth of them counted one time only. The ten largest clones take up about 0.045% of the sample.

Sequencing was performed on naive CD4+ T cells from blood. The sample's cell subset or site label is to be understood as: true naive CD4+ T cells. The TCR sequence derives from a woman aged 18-35 years in good health. The rearrangement joined TRBV7-9 to TRBJ2-7; matching of 5 bases hints at TRBD1 as the D gene. CDR3 protein: CASSLAQAGKQYV. Read as DNA, the sequence is TGTGCCAGCAGCTTAGCGCAGGCAGGGAAGCAGTACGTC.